Presented here are 32 T cell receptor beta chains from one specimen sequenced in a study of blood T cell repertoires in COVID-19. Profiled with immunoSEQ multiplex PCR; TCRdb holds only in-frame clones, not every one. The sample consists of around 68,000 clones, roughly 84% of them appearing once. Sequencing used peripheral blood. These receptors were taken from a man aged 45-65 years with active COVID-19.

This clone was detected once. The chain couples TRBV6-4 to TRBJ2-2, with TRBD2 matching over 7 bases. Per the germline V gene, CDR1 is MRHNA and CDR2 is SNTAGT. CDR3 length equals 14 residues. Unmatched junction bases numbered 5, after V lost 10 bases and J lost 0 bases. CDR3 in DNA: TGTGCCACCAAAGCGGGAACGAACACCGGGGAGCTGTTTTTT. Translating it yields CATKAGTNTGELFF.

The V call is TRBV5-1, the J call TRBJ1-1; D possibly corresponds to TRBD1 (5 bases). CDR3 length equals 15 residues. The germline gives CDR1 SGHRS, CDR2 YFSETQ. Trimming cost V 7 bases and J 4 bases, with 20 bases left between them. CDR3 DNA sequence: TGCGCCAGCTTTCCCCGGACTAGGAGGGGCACTGAAGCTTTCTTT. Amino acids: CASFPRTRRGTEAFF.

This chain connects TRBV7-2 to TRBJ1-2; 8 bases are shared with TRBD1. In germline, CDR1 is SGHTA, CDR2 FQGNSA. This CDR3 comprises 14 residues. After removal of 5 bases from V and 3 bases from J, the junction contained 5 bases not matched to a gene. The CDR3 DNA reads TGTGCCAGCAGCCCACAGGGGGAGTACTATGGCTACACCTTC. Protein: CASSPQGEYYGYTF.

The chain is built from TRBV7-2 and TRBJ2-3; D ambiguous. V lost 5 bases and J 2 bases, leaving 14 bases between the germline ends. Germline CDR1 reads SGHTA; CDR2 reads FQGNSA. The CDR3 sequence is 15 residues long. The chain's CDR3 is CASSPSRQVTDTQYF. The CDR3 nucleotides are TGTGCCAGCAGCCCCAGCCGGCAGGTCACAGATACGCAGTATTTT.

The chain joins TRBV5-1 to TRBJ2-1, with 8 bases that match TRBD2. The CDR3 runs to 16 residues. Germline trimming cut 4 bases from V and 5 bases from J; bases unmatched to any gene: 11. CDR1 is SGHRS, CDR2 YFSETQ, per germline. CDR3 amino acids: CASSNTGGAINNEQFF. The CDR3 DNA reads TGCGCCAGCAGCAACACCGGGGGGGCAATCAACAATGAGCAGTTCTTC.

This rearrangement joins TRBV6-6 to TRBJ2-7; a possible D gene is TRBD1 (5 bases). This CDR3 region has 15 residues. Trimming stripped 0 bases from V and 5 bases from J, with 14 bases between. Germline CDR1 and CDR2: MNHNY and SVGAGI (reference sequence). CDR3 sequence (DNA): TGTGCCAGCAGTTACTCCGGTAGCAGGGAACACGAGCAGTACTTC. Translated: CASSYSGSREHEQYF.

This rearrangement joins TRBV7-2 to TRBJ2-7; TRBD1 might be the D (5 bases). The germline V gene encodes CDR1 SGHTA and CDR2 FQGNSA. The CDR3 has 16 residues. Trimming pared 1 base from V and 0 bases from J, leaving 13 bases between. CDR3 sequence (DNA): TGTGCCAGCAGCTTAGGGAATGCAGGGTCCTCCTACGAGCAGTACTTC. Its protein is CASSLGNAGSSYEQYF.

This chain joins TRBV29-1 and TRBJ1-1; D might be TRBD1 (6 bases). CDR3 size: 13 residues. The V gene's germline CDR1 is SQVTM and CDR2 ANQGSEA. The germline V and J ends were trimmed by 7 bases and 2 bases, with 14 bases remaining between them. The CDR3 here is CSADRLGNTEAFF. The CDR3, as DNA: TGCAGCGCAGACAGGCTGGGAAACACTGAAGCTTTCTTT.

This chain joins TRBV4-3 and TRBJ2-1, with TRBD2 matching 7 bases. Per germline, CDR1 LGHNA and CDR2 YSLEER. The CDR3 loop spans 17 amino acids. Germline trimming cut 4 bases from V and 5 bases from J; bases unmatched to any gene: 14. In DNA form, the CDR3 reads TGCGCCAGCAGCCGAACGAGTGGCGGGGGTCTTGACAATGAGCAGTTCTTC. This gives the protein CASSRTSGGGLDNEQFF.

This clone appeared a single time. J is TRBJ2-7 and V is TRBV6-1; 10 bases match TRBD2. The CDR3 has 15 residues. Germline trimming cut 1 base from V and 5 bases from J; bases unmatched to any gene: 5. CDR1 MNHNS and CDR2 SASEGT come from the germline V gene. As DNA, the CDR3 is TGTGCCAGCAGTGAAGTAAGCGGGAGGGCCAACGAGCAGTACTTC. This sequence encodes CASSEVSGRANEQYF.

This clone has more than one count but fewer than ten. CDR3 coding DNA: TGTGCCAGCAGCTTATTCGGGGAGGACAGGGAAGAGACCCAGTACTTC. Translating gives CASSLFGEDREETQYF. The chain combines TRBV7-6 with TRBJ2-5, with TRBD1 matching 8 bases. V lost 2 bases and J lost 3; bases outside the gene matches: 8. Germline assignment: CDR1 SGHVS and CDR2 FNYEAQ. The length of the CDR3 is 16 residues.

This sequence joins TRBV7-2 and TRBJ2-7, with TRBD1 as a possible D gene (6 bases). V was shortened by 5 bases and J by 1 base, with 12 bases between the two germline ends. The germline gives CDR1 SGHTA, CDR2 FQGNSA. This CDR3 is 14 amino acids long. The CDR3: CASSVRQDSYEQYF. As DNA, the CDR3 is TGTGCCAGCAGCGTCCGACAGGATTCCTACGAGCAGTACTTC.

This chain connects TRBV6-2 or TRBV6-3 to TRBJ1-1, with 8 positions matching TRBD1. Germline CDR1 reads MNHEY; CDR2 reads SVGEGT. The CDR3 has 13 amino acids. The V and J ends lost 5 bases and 3 bases, in that order; junction bases with no gene match: 2. CDR3 sequence (DNA): TGTGCCAGCAGTCCGACAGGGGACACTGAAGCTTTCTTT. As protein: CASSPTGDTEAFF.

The chain couples TRBV19 to TRBJ2-7; 12 nucleotides agree with TRBD1. V gave up 1 base and J gave up 5 bases; unmatched junction bases: 6. Looked up from germline, CDR1 is LNHDA and CDR2 is SQIVND (reference sequence). The CDR3 extends over 16 amino acids. CDR3 DNA: TGTGCCAGTAGTATAGCCCGGGGACAGGGGGCCCACGAGCAGTACTTC. This codes for CASSIARGQGAHEQYF.

The CDR3 DNA reads as TGTGCCAGCAGCGTAGCTCTCCGTAATGAGCAGTTCTTC. It is translated as CASSVALRNEQFF. The chain joins TRBV9 to TRBJ2-1; D not resolved. The CDR3 covers 13 residues. The germline V gene has CDR1 SGDLS and CDR2 YYNGEE. The germline V and J ends were trimmed by 0 bases and 7 bases, with 8 bases remaining between them. Full variable domain (remainder filled in from reference TRBV9 and TRBJ2-1): DSGVTQTPKHLITATGQRVTLRCSPRSGDLSVYWYQQSLDQGLQFLIQYYNGEERAKGNILERFSAQQFPDLHSELNLSSLELGDSALYFCASSVALRNEQFFGPGTRLTVL.

The V and J genes are TRBV2 and TRBJ1-5, with D perhaps TRBD1 (6 bases). The V gene's germline CDR1 is SNHLY and CDR2 FYNNEI. V lost 8 bases to trimming and J lost 8 bases, with 13 bases between them. The CDR3 is 12 amino acids. As DNA, the CDR3 is TGTGCCAGCGCCCGGGACACAGAGCCCCAGCATTTT. The encoded protein is CASARDTEPQHF.

V gene TRBV29-1 combines with J gene TRBJ2-7, with TRBD1 matching over 8 bases. The CDR3 loop spans 14 amino acids. Germline V lookup: CDR1 SQVTM, CDR2 ANQGSEA. J lost 3 bases, V lost 3 bases, and 7 bases had no gene match. CDR3 DNA: TGCAGCGTTGAGTCAGGGGGCGGCGACTACGAGCAGTACTTC. Its translation is CSVESGGGDYEQYF.

The gene calls are TRBV3-1 (or the pseudogene TRBV3-2) and TRBJ1-2; TRBD1 agrees at 8 bases. V lost 0 bases to trimming and J lost 7 bases; unmatched junction nucleotides: 7. Germline values: CDR1 LGHDT, CDR2 YNNKEL (reference sequence). The CDR3 consists of 15 residues. The CDR3 DNA is TGTGCCAGCAGCCAAGACTGGACAGGGTCTGCTGGCTACACCTTC. This codes for CASSQDWTGSAGYTF.

V and J are TRBV4-3 and TRBJ1-2; 8 positions match TRBD1. The CDR3 length is 15 residues. Germline lookup yields CDR1 LGHNA and CDR2 YSLEER. V lost 1 base to trimming and J lost 7 bases; unmatched junction nucleotides: 8. CDR3 coding DNA: TGCGCCAGCAGCCAAGTATTCTGGACAGGGAGTGGCTACACCTTC. Residues: CASSQVFWTGSGYTF.

This chain connects TRBV19 to TRBJ1-4; 9 bases line up with TRBD1. Germline V gene data show CDR1 as LNHDA and CDR2 as SQIVND (reference sequence). V was clipped by 5 bases and J by 7 bases; unmatched bases: 8. The CDR3 length is 15 residues. This CDR3 reads CASSEAGTGSEKLFF. The CDR3 DNA reads as TGTGCCAGTAGTGAGGCCGGGACAGGGAGTGAAAAACTGTTTTTT.

The J gene is TRBJ2-7, the V gene TRBV12-2; TRBD1 is taken as the D call from the table, unchecked against the DNA. TRBV12-2 is flagged as a pseudogene. This CDR3 has 16 amino acids. CDR3 in amino acids: CASRLAFRDRPYEQYF. The CDR3 bases are TGTGCAAGTCGCTTAGCGTTTAGAGACAGGCCCTACGAGCAGTACTTC.

In this sample, this clone turned up many times. The genes are TRBV4-3 and TRBJ1-5, with D tentatively TRBD1 (5 bases). The CDR3 runs to 16 residues. CDR1 is LGHNA and CDR2 is YSLEER in the germline V gene. Trimming stripped 1 base from V and 2 bases from J, with 12 bases between. CDR3 amino acids: CASSQGGPRGNQPQHF. The CDR3 DNA sequence: TGCGCCAGCAGCCAAGGGGGCCCCAGGGGCAATCAGCCCCAGCATTTT.

The V call is TRBV6-4, the J call TRBJ1-5, with a possible D match to TRBD1 (5 bases). The CDR3 is made up of 16 amino acids. Trimming pared 2 bases from V and 4 bases from J, leaving 15 bases between. Germline values: CDR1 MRHNA, CDR2 SNTAGT. The CDR3 DNA follows: TGTGCCAGCAGTGACCGGGGGGGGAGGGTAAATCAGCCCCAGCATTTT. Protein: CASSDRGGRVNQPQHF.

The V and J genes are TRBV4-2 and TRBJ2-7; 14 nucleotides align to TRBD2. After removal of 3 bases from V and 4 bases from J, the junction contained 5 bases not matched to a gene. CDR1 LGHNA and CDR2 YNFKEQ come from the germline V gene. This CDR3 spans 16 amino acids. The DNA for the CDR3 is TGTGCCAGCAGCCAGGGACTAGCGGGAGTGGTATACGAGCAGTACTTC. Its protein is CASSQGLAGVVYEQYF.

The chain carries TRBV14 and TRBJ2-7; 9 bases match TRBD1. The CDR3 contains 13 residues. V trimming: 4 bases; J trimming: 7 bases; junction bases outside the gene matches: 5. From germline, CDR1 is SGHDN and CDR2 FVKESK. CDR3 nucleotide sequence: TGTGCCAGCAGCCCGGGGACAGGGCGGGAGCAGTACTTC. As protein: CASSPGTGREQYF.

The V and J genes are TRBV4-3 and TRBJ1-6; 9 bases agree with TRBD1. Germline V gives CDR1 LGHNA, CDR2 YSLEER. The CDR3 contains 17 residues. Unmatched junction bases numbered 4, after V lost 0 bases and J lost 4 bases. CDR3 region: CASSQDPGTGYNSPLHF. The CDR3, as DNA: TGCGCCAGCAGCCAAGACCCCGGGACAGGGTATAATTCACCCCTCCACTTT.

The V call is TRBV4-1, the J call TRBJ2-7, with D perhaps TRBD2 (6 bases). CDR1 is MGHRA and CDR2 is YSYEKL in the germline V gene. The CDR3 is 16 amino acids. V was cut by 1 base and J by 0 bases, with 13 bases left in between. The CDR3 sequence is CASSQGPGRFSYEQYF. The CDR3 coding sequence is TGCGCCAGCAGCCAAGGGCCGGGGAGGTTCTCCTACGAGCAGTACTTC.

In this sample, this clone turned up a few times. The V and J genes are TRBV15 and TRBJ1-1, with D tentatively TRBD1 (5 bases). There are 15 residues in the CDR3. CDR1 is LNHNV and CDR2 is YYDKDF in the germline V gene (reference sequence). Trimming removed 1 base at V and 7 bases at J, with 16 bases between. The CDR3 DNA reads TGTGCCACCAGCAGAGGTGGGGCGCAGACGGATGAAGCTTTCTTT. The encoded protein is CATSRGGAQTDEAFF.

Only a few counts were recorded for this clone. This chain connects TRBV28 to TRBJ1-5; 10 nucleotides line up with TRBD1. Losses at the gene ends were 6 bases for V and 2 bases for J; bases not matched to a gene: 10. The CDR3 runs to 17 residues. Germline V lookup: CDR1 MDHEN, CDR2 SYDVKM. In nucleotides, the CDR3 is TGTGCCAGCAGCTACTCCGGGACAGGGGTTGGCAATCAGCCCCAGCATTTT. Encoded protein: CASSYSGTGVGNQPQHF. The full variable domain, with the rest looked up from reference TRBV28 and TRBJ1-5, is DVKVTQSSRYLVKRTGEKVFLECVQDMDHENMFWYRQDPGLGLRLIYFSYDVKMKEKGDIPEGYSVSREKKERFSLILESASTNQTSMYLCASSYSGTGVGNQPQHFGDGTRLSIL.

CDR3 region: CASSANTMNTEAFF. The CDR3 nucleotides are TGTGCCAGCAGTGCGAATACGATGAACACTGAAGCTTTCTTT. The chain employs TRBV6-2 or TRBV6-3 and TRBJ1-1; D call uncertain. Germline V gene data show CDR1 as MNHEY and CDR2 as SVGEGT. This CDR3 has 14 residues. V was trimmed by 5 bases and J by 0 bases, leaving 10 bases between them.

The chain uses TRBV18 and TRBJ2-7; unclear D gene. V lost 8 bases, J lost 2 bases, and 22 bases lay in between. Germline V gene data show CDR1 as KGHSH and CDR2 as LQKENI. The CDR3 extends over 16 amino acids. As DNA, the CDR3 is TGTGCCAGCGCAAGGCGCCCAAGCCCGGGTGCCTACGAGCAGTACTTC. The encoded protein is CASARRPSPGAYEQYF.

The rearrangement uses TRBV28 and TRBJ2-2; 10 nucleotides line up with TRBD2. This CDR3 contains 16 residues. Germline CDR1 and CDR2: MDHEN and SYDVKM. J was trimmed by 1 base and V by 4 bases; bases with no gene match: 3. The CDR3 protein is CASSSWTSGNTGELFF. CDR3 bases: TGTGCCAGCAGTTCTTGGACTAGCGGGAACACCGGGGAGCTGTTTTTT. Based on the CDR3 plus reference TRBV28 and TRBJ2-2, the full variable domain is DVKVTQSSRYLVKRTGEKVFLECVQDMDHENMFWYRQDPGLGLRLIYFSYDVKMKEKGDIPEGYSVSREKKERFSLILESASTNQTSMYLCASSSWTSGNTGELFFGEGSRLTVL.